The 13 T cell receptor beta chains below all came from one sample that was sequenced in a study of shared clonotypes between healthy human individuals. The repertoire was sequenced with immunoSEQ multiplex PCR; TCRdb's copy has only in-frame clones and lacks some. Among about 1,500,000 clones listed, 96% were seen once. The specimen was naive CD4+ T cells sorted from blood. Subset denoted: CD45RA+ positively selected. These receptors were obtained from a man younger than 40 in good health.

V is TRBV2 and J is TRBJ2-7, with D tentatively TRBD1 or TRBD2 (5 bases each). Germline-derived CDR1 and CDR2 are SNHLY and FYNNEI. V was shortened by 8 bases and J by 6 bases, with 14 bases between the two germline ends. The CDR3 length is 12 residues. The DNA of the CDR3 is TGTGCCAGCGACGGGAATGACAGCGAGCAGTACTTC. This gives the protein CASDGNDSEQYF.

CDR3 DNA: TGTGCCAGCTCACCGGGCGCGCGAGGATCTGGAAACACCATATATTTT. The encoded protein is CASSPGARGSGNTIYF. The V call is TRBV18, the J call TRBJ1-3, with unresolved D. In germline, CDR1 is KGHSH, CDR2 LQKENI. V was pared by 3 bases and J by 1 base, with 13 bases between. The CDR3 covers 16 residues.

The V and J genes are TRBV29-1 and TRBJ2-2; D remains unclear. The germline CDR1 and CDR2 sequences are SQVTM and ANQGSEA. Trimming took off 3 bases at V and 4 bases at J, with 6 bases between the two ends. The length of the CDR3 is 12 residues. CDR3 nucleotides: TGCAGCGTTGATGGCGCCACCGGGGAGCTGTTTTTT. Its translation: CSVDGATGELFF.

The chain employs TRBV10-1 and TRBJ2-1; 7 nucleotides agree with TRBD1. Germline CDR1 and CDR2: WNHNN and SYGVQD (reference sequence). Trimming at V came to 2 bases and at J to 4 bases, leaving 20 bases not matched to a gene. CDR3 length: 20 residues. DNA of the CDR3: TGCGCCAGCAGTGAGCGGACAGGAATAAGATTAGAGGGGGCGTACAATGAGCAGTTCTTC. This codes for CASSERTGIRLEGAYNEQFF.

The V gene is TRBV6-6, the J gene TRBJ1-5; D might be TRBD1 (5 bases). CDR1 and CDR2 from the germline V gene are MNHNY and SVGAGI (reference sequence). The length of the CDR3 is 13 residues. Trimming removed 6 bases at V and 11 bases at J, with 17 bases between. The CDR3 bases are TGTGCCAGCAGGCCGCGGGAGGGGTCGTCCCAGCATTTT. This sequence encodes CASRPREGSSQHF.

The DNA of the CDR3 is TGTGCCAGCAGCGTAGGACCACCCTCTAACTATGGCTACACCTTC. This gives the protein CASSVGPPSNYGYTF. This sequence joins TRBV9 and TRBJ1-2; D not certain. The CDR3 loop spans 15 amino acids. CDR1 is SGDLS and CDR2 is YYNGEE in the germline V gene. With 0 bases removed from V and 0 bases from J, the gap between germline ends came to 9 bases. The whole variable domain, remainder taken from reference TRBV9 and TRBJ1-2, is DSGVTQTPKHLITATGQRVTLRCSPRSGDLSVYWYQQSLDQGLQFLIQYYNGEERAKGNILERFSAQQFPDLHSELNLSSLELGDSALYFCASSVGPPSNYGYTFGSGTRLTVV.

The chain employs TRBV19 and TRBJ1-1; D call uncertain. The CDR3 consists of 13 residues. From germline, CDR1 is LNHDA and CDR2 SQIVND (reference sequence). Trimming cost V 3 bases and J 1 base, with 6 bases left between them. The DNA for the CDR3 is TGTGCCAGTAGTATGATCTGGAACACTGAAGCTTTCTTT. Residues: CASSMIWNTEAFF. Complete variable domain (other parts from reference TRBV19 and TRBJ1-1): DGGITQSPKYLFRKEGQNVTLSCEQNLNHDAMYWYRQDPGQGLRLIYYSQIVNDFQKGDIAEGYSVSREKKESFPLTVTSAQKNPTAFYLCASSMIWNTEAFFGQGTRLTVV.

The V call is TRBV7-3, the J call TRBJ2-3; 10 bases are a match to TRBD2. Unmatched junction bases numbered 7, after V lost 1 base and J lost 3 bases. This CDR3 has 17 residues. The germline V gene has CDR1 SGHTA and CDR2 FQGTGA. In DNA form, the CDR3 reads TGTGCCAGCAGCTTAAGGGGAGCGGGAGGGCCGACAGATACGCAGTATTTT. Translating gives CASSLRGAGGPTDTQYF.

V is TRBV13 and J is TRBJ1-3; no firm D call. Germline CDR1 reads PRHDT; CDR2 reads FYEKMQ (reference sequence). This CDR3 has 14 amino acids. V was trimmed by 5 bases and J by 4 bases, leaving 12 bases between them. As DNA, the CDR3 is TGTGCCAGCAGCCCCGGGTCGGACGGAAACACCATATATTTT. This encodes CASSPGSDGNTIYF.

The gene calls are TRBV6-1 and TRBJ1-5; possible D gene TRBD1, 5 bases. CDR1 is MNHNS, CDR2 SASEGT, per germline. The length of the CDR3 is 13 residues. Trimming pared 4 bases from V and 7 bases from J, leaving 11 bases between. For the CDR3, the DNA is TGTGCCAGCAGTGCCAGGGTCAGGCAGCCCCAGCATTTT. Residues: CASSARVRQPQHF.

The chain links TRBV2 to TRBJ1-1; TRBD1 aligns across 7 bases. This CDR3 is built from 12 residues. The ends lost 4 bases at V and 8 bases at J; junction bases unmatched: 4. The germline gives CDR1 SNHLY, CDR2 FYNNEI. This CDR3 is CASSGGGQEAFF. DNA of the CDR3: TGTGCCAGCAGTGGAGGGGGACAGGAAGCTTTCTTT.

The rearrangement uses TRBV20-1 and TRBJ2-1, with TRBD2 as a possible D gene (6 bases). The CDR3 totals 10 residues. Germline CDR1 and CDR2: DFQATT and SNEGSKA (reference sequence). Trimming pared 6 bases from V and 9 bases from J, leaving 9 bases between. The CDR3 is CSAERVEQFF. The DNA for the CDR3 is TGCAGTGCGGAGCGGGTTGAGCAGTTCTTC.

This clone showed up just a few times. The chain uses TRBV5-6 and TRBJ2-3; either TRBD1 or TRBD2 may fit D (5 bases each). Trimming pared 0 bases from V and 9 bases from J, leaving 11 bases between. Germline V gives CDR1 SGHDT, CDR2 YYEEEE. There are 13 residues in the CDR3. The CDR3 DNA follows: TGTGCCAGCAGCTTGGTTACCGGGACCACGCAGTATTTT. Its translation is CASSLVTGTTQYF.